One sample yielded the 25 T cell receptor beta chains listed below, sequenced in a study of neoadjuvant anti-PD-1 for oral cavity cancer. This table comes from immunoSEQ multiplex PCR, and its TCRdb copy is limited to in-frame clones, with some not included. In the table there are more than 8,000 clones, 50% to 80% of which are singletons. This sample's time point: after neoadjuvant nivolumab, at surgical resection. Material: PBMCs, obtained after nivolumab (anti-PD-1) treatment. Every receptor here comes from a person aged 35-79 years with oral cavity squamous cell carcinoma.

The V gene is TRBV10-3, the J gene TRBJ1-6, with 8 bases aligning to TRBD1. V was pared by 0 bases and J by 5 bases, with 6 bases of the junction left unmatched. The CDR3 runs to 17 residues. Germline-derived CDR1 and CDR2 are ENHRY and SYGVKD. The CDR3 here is CAISESVLDRDNSPLHF. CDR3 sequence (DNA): TGTGCCATCAGTGAGTCGGTCTTGGACAGGGATAATTCACCCCTCCACTTT.

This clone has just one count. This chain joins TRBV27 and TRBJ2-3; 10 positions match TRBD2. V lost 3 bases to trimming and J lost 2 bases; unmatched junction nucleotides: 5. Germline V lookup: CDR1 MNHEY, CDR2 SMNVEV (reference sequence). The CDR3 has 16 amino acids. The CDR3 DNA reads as TGTGCCAGCAGTTTCCGACTAGCGGGTCTCACAGATACGCAGTATTTT. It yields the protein CASSFRLAGLTDTQYF.

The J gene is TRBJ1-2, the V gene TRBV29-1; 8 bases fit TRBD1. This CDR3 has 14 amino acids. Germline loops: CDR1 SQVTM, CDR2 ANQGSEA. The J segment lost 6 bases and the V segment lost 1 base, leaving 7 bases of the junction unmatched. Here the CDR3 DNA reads TGCAGCGTTGAAGGGGGCAGGGGGCCGAATGGCTACACCTTC. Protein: CSVEGGRGPNGYTF.

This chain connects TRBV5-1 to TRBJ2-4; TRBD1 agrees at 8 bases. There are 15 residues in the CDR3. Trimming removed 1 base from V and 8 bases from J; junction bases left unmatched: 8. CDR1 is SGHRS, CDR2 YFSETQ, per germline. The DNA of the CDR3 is TGCGCCAGCAGCTTGACAGGGGGACGTTTGGACATTCAGTACTTC. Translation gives CASSLTGGRLDIQYF.

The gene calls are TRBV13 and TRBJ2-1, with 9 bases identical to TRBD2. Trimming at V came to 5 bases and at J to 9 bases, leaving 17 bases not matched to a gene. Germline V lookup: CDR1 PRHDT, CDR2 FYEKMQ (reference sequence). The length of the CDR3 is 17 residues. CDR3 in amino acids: CASSLPRASGTPGEQFF. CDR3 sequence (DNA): TGTGCCAGCAGCCTACCCCGCGCTAGCGGGACTCCCGGTGAGCAGTTCTTC.

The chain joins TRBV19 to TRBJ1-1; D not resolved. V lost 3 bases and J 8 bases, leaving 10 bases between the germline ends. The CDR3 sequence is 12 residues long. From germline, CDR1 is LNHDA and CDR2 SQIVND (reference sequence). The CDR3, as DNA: TGTGCCAGTAGTATTTGGGATGCGGAAGCTTTCTTT. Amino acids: CASSIWDAEAFF. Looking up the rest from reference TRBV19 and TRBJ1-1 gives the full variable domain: DGGITQSPKYLFRKEGQNVTLSCEQNLNHDAMYWYRQDPGQGLRLIYYSQIVNDFQKGDIAEGYSVSREKKESFPLTVTSAQKNPTAFYLCASSIWDAEAFFGQGTRLTVV.

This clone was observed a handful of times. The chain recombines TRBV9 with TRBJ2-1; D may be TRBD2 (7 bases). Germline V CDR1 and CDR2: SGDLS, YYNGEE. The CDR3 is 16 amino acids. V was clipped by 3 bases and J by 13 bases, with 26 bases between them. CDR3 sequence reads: CASSALGGALVVGQFF. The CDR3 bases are TGTGCCAGCAGCGCCTTGGGGGGGGCTCTAGTTGTTGGTCAGTTCTTC.

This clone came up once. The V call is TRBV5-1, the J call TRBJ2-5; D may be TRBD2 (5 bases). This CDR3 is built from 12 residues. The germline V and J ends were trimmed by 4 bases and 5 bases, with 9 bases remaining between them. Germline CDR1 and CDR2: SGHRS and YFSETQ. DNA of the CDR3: TGCGCCAGCAGCCGGGAAGGGGAGACCCAGTACTTC. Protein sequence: CASSREGETQYF. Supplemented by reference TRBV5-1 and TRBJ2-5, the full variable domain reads KAGVTQTPRYLIKTRGQQVTLSCSPISGHRSVSWYQQTPGQGLQFLFEYFSETQRNKGNFPGRFSGRQFSNSRSEMNVSTLELGDSALYLCASSREGETQYFGPGTRLLVL.

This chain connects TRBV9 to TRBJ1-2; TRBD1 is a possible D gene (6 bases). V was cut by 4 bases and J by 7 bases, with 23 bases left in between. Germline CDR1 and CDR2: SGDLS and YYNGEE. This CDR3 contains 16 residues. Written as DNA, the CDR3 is TGTGCCAGCAGCAGTCGGGGGGGCCCGGACTCTAGTGGCTACACCTTC. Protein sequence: CASSSRGGPDSSGYTF.

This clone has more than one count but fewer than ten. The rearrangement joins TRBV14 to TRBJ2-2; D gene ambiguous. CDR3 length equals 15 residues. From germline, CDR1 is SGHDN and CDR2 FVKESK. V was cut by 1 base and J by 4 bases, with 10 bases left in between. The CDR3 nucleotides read TGTGCCAGCAGCCAAGGGAGTTGGGTCACCGGGGAGCTGTTTTTT. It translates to CASSQGSWVTGELFF.

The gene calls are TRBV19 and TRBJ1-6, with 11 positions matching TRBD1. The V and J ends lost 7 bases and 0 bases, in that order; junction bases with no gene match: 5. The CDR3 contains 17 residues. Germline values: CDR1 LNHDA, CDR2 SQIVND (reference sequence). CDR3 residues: CASKIGTGGSYNSPLHF. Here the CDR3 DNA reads TGTGCCAGTAAGATCGGGACAGGGGGCTCCTATAATTCACCCCTCCACTTT.

The CDR3 sequence: CASSPSRSNEKLFF. CDR3 in DNA: TGTGCCAGCAGTCCCTCCAGGTCTAATGAAAAACTGTTTTTT. The V and J genes are TRBV6-5 and TRBJ1-4; D is unresolved. Germline-derived CDR1 and CDR2 are MNHEY and SVGAGI. The CDR3 spans 14 residues. V was clipped by 5 bases and J by 3 bases, with 10 bases between them.

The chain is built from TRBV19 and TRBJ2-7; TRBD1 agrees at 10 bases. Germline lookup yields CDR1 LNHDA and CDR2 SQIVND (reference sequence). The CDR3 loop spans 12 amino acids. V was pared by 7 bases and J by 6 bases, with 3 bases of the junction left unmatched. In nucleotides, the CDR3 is TGTGCCAGTACCGGACAGGGGGGCGAGCAGTACTTC. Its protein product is CASTGQGGEQYF.

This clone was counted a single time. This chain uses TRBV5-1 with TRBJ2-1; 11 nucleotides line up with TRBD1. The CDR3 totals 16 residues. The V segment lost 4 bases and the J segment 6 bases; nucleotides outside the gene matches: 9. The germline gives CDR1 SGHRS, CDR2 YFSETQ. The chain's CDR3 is CASSTVGTGGSNEQFF. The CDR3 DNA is TGCGCCAGCAGCACCGTCGGGACAGGGGGGAGCAATGAGCAGTTCTTC.

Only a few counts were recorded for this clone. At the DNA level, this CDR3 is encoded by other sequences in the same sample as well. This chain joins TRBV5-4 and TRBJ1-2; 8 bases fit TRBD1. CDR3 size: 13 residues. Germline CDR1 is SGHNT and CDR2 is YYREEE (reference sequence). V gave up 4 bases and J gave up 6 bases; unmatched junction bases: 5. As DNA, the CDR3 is TGTGCCAGCAGCCCTACAGGGGGGGATGGCTACACCTTC. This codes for CASSPTGGDGYTF.

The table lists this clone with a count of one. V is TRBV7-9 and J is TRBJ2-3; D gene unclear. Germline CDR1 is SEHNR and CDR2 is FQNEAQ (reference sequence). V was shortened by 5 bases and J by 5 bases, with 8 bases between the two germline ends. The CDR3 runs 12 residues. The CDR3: CASSPAQDTQYF. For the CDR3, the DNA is TGTGCCAGCAGCCCCGCTCAAGATACGCAGTATTTT.

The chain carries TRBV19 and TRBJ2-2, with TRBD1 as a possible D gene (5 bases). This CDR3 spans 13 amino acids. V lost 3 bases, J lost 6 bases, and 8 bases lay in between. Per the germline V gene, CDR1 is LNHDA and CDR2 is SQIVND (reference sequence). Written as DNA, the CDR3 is TGTGCCAGTAGTATCCCAGGGTCCGGGGAGCTGTTTTTT. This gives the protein CASSIPGSGELFF.

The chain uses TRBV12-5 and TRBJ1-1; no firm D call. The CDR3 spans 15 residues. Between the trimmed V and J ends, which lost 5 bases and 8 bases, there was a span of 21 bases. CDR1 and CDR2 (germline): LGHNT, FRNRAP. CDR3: CASGLPRGMSFEAFF. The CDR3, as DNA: TGTGCTAGTGGTCTACCCCGAGGGATGTCCTTCGAAGCTTTCTTT.

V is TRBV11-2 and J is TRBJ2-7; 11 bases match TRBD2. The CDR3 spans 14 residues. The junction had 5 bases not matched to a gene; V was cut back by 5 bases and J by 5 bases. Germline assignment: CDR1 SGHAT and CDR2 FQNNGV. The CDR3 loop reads CASSQTSGINEQYF. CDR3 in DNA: TGTGCCAGCAGCCAGACTAGCGGGATTAACGAGCAGTACTTC.

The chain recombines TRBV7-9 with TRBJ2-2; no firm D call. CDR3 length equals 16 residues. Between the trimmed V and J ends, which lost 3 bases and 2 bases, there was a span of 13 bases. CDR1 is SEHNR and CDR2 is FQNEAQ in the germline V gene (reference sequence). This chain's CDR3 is CASSFRGARNTGELFF. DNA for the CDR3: TGTGCCAGCAGCTTCAGAGGAGCTCGAAACACCGGGGAGCTGTTTTTT.

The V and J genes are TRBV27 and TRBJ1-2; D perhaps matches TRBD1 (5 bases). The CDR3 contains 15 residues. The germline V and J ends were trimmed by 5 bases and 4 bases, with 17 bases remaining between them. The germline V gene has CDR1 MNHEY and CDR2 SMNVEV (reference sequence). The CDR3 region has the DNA TGTGCCAGCAGTCGTATTACCTCCGGGACCTATGGCTACACCTTC. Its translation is CASSRITSGTYGYTF.

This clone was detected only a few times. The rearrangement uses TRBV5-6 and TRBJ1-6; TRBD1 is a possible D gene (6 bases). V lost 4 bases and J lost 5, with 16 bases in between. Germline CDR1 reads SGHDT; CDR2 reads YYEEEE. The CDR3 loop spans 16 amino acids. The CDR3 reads CASSTWGGANNSPLHF. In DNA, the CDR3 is TGTGCCAGCAGCACCTGGGGGGGGGCGAATAATTCACCCCTCCACTTT.

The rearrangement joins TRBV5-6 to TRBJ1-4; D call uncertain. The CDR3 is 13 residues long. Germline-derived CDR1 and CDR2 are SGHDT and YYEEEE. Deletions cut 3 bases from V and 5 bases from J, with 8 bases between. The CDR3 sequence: CASSSWPNEKLFF. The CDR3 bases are TGTGCCAGCAGCTCTTGGCCAAATGAAAAACTGTTTTTT.

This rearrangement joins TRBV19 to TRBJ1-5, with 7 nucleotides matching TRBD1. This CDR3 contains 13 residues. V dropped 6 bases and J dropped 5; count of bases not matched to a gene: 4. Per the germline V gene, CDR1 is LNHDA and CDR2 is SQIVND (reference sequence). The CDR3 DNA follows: TGTGCCAGTAGACAGGGGAAGGATCAGCCCCAGCATTTT. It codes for CASRQGKDQPQHF.

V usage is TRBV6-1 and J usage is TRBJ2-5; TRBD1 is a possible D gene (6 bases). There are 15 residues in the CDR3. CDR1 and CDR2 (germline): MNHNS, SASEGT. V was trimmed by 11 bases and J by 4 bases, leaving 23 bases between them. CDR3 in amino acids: CAATLRTASVETQYF. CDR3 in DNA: TGTGCCGCCACCCTGAGGACAGCCTCGGTAGAGACCCAGTACTTC.